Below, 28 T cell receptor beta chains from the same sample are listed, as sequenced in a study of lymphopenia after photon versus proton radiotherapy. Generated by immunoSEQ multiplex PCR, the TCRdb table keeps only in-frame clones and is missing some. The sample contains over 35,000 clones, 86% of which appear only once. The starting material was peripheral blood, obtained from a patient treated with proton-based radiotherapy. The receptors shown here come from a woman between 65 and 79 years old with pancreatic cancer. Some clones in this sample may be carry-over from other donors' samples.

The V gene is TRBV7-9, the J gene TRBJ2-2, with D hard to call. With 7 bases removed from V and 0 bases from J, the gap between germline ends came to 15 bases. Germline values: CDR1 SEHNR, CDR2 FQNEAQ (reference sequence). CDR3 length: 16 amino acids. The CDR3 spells CASTTSLGSNTGELFF. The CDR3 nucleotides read TGTGCCAGCACCACCAGCTTGGGTTCGAACACCGGGGAGCTGTTTTTT. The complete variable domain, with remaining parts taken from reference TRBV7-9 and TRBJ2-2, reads DTGVSQNPRHKITKRGQNVTFRCDPISEHNRLYWYRQTLGQGPEFLTYFQNEAQLEKSRLLSDRFSAERPKGSFSTLEIQRTEQGDSAMYLCASTTSLGSNTGELFFGEGSRLTVL.

For the CDR3, the DNA is TGCGCCAGCAGGCGGACTAGCGGCGACCAAGAGACCCAGTACTTC. Protein: CASRRTSGDQETQYF. This sequence joins TRBV5-1 and TRBJ2-5; TRBD2 matches at 10 bases. Germline CDR1 and CDR2: SGHRS and YFSETQ. This CDR3 comprises 15 residues. V lost 5 bases, J lost 0 bases, and 4 bases stayed unmatched.

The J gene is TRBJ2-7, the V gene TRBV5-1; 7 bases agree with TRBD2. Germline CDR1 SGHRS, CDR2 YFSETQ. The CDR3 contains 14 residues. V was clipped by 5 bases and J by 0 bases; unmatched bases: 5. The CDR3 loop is CASSSGLSSYEQYF. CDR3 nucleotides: TGCGCCAGCAGTAGCGGGCTGAGCTCCTACGAGCAGTACTTC.

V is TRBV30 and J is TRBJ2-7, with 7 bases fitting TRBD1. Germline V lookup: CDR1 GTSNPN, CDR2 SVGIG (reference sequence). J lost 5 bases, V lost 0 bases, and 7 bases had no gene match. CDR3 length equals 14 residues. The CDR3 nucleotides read TGTGCCTGGAGTGTACGACAGGGCTGGGACGAGCAGTACTTC. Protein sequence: CAWSVRQGWDEQYF.

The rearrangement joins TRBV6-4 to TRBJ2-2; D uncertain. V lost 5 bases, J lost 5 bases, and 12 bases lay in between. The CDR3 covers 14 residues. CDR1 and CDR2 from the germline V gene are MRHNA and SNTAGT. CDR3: CASSRLVGTGELFF. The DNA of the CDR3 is TGTGCCAGCAGTCGGCTAGTTGGAACCGGGGAGCTGTTTTTT.

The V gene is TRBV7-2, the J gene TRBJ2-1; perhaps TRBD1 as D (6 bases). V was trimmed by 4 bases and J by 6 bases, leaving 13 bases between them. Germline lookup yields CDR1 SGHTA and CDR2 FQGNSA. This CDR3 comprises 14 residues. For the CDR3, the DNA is TGTGCCAGCAGCTCACACAGGGATCCCAATGAGCAGTTCTTC. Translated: CASSSHRDPNEQFF. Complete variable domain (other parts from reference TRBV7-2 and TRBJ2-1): GAGVSQSPSNKVTEKGKDVELRCDPISGHTALYWYRQSLGQGLEFLIYFQGNSAPDKSGLPSDRFSAERTGGSVSTLTIQRTQQEDSAVYLCASSSHRDPNEQFFGPGTRLTVL.

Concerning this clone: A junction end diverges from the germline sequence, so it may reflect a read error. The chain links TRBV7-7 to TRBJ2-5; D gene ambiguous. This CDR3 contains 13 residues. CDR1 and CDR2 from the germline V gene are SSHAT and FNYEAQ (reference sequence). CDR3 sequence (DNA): TGTGCTAGCAGCGAAGACAACCAAGAGACCCAGTACTTC. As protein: CASSEDNQETQYF.

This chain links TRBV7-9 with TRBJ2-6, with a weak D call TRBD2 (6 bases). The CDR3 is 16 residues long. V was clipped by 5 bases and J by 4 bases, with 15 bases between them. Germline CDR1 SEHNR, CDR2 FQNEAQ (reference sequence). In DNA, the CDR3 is TGTGCCAGCAGCCCCGGGGGATGGGCCGGGGCCAACGTCCTGACTTTC. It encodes CASSPGGWAGANVLTF. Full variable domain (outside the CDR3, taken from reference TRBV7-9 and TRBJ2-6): DTGVSQNPRHKITKRGQNVTFRCDPISEHNRLYWYRQTLGQGPEFLTYFQNEAQLEKSRLLSDRFSAERPKGSFSTLEIQRTEQGDSAMYLCASSPGGWAGANVLTFGAGSRLTVL.

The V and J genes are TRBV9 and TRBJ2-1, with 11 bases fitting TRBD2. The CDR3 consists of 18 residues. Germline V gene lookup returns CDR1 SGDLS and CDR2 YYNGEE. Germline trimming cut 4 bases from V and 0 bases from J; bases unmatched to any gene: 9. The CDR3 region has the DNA TGTGCCAGCAGCCTTGGGACTAGCGGAGGGAGCTCCTACAATGAGCAGTTCTTC. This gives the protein CASSLGTSGGSSYNEQFF.

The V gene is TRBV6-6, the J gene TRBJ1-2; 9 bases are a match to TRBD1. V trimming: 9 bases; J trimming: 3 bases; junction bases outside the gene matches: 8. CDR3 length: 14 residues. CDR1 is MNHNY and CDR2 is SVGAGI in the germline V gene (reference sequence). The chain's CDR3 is CASVDRGQYYGYTF. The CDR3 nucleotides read TGTGCCAGTGTGGACAGGGGACAATACTATGGCTACACCTTC.

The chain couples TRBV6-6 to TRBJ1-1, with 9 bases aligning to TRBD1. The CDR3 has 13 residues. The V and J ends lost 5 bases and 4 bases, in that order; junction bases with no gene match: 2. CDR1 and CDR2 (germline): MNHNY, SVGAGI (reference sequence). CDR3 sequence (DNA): TGTGCCAGCAGTGTACAGGGGGCCACTGAAGCTTTCTTT. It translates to CASSVQGATEAFF.

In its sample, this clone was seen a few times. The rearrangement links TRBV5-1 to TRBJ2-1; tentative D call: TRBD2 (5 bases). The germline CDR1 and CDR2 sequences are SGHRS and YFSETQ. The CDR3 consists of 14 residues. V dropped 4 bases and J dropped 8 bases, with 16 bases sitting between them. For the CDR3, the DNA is TGCGCCAGCAGCAGAGAGGGCCGGCTGCATGAGCAGTTCTTC. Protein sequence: CASSREGRLHEQFF.

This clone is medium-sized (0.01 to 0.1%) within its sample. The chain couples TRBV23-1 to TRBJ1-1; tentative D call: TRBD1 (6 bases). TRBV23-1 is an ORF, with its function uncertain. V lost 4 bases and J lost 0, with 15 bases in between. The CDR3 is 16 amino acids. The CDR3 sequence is CASSRQEKAMNTEAFF. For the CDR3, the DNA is TGCGCCAGCAGTCGACAGGAGAAAGCCATGAACACTGAAGCTTTCTTT.

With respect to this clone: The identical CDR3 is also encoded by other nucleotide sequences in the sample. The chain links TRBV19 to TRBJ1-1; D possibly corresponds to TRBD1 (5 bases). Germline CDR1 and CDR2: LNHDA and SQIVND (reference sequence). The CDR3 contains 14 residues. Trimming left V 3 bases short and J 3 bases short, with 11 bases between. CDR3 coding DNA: TGTGCCAGTAGTATTTACCGAGGGGACACTGAAGCTTTCTTT. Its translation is CASSIYRGDTEAFF.

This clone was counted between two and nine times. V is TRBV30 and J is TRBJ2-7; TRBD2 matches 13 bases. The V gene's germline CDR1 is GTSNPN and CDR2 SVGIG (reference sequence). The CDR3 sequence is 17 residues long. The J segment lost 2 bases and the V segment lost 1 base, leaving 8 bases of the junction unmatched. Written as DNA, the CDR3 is TGTGCCTGGAGTGGTTTTAAGGGACTAGCGGGGACCTACGAGCAGTACTTC. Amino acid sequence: CAWSGFKGLAGTYEQYF.

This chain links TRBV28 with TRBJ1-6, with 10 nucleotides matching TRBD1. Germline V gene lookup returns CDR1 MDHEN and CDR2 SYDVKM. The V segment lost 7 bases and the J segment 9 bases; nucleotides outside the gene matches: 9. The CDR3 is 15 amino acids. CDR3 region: CASINGGQGTSPLHF. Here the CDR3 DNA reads TGTGCCAGCATTAACGGGGGACAGGGGACTTCACCCCTCCACTTT.

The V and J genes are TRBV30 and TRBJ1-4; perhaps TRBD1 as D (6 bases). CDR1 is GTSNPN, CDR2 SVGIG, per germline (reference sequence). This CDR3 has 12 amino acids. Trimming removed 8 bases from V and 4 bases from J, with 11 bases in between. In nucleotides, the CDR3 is TGTGCCGGGGGGCAGTTTAATGAAAAACTGTTTTTT. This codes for CAGGQFNEKLFF. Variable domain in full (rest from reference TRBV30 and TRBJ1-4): SQTIHQWPATLVQPVGSPLSLECTVEGTSNPNLYWYRQAAGRGLQLLFYSVGIGQISSEVPQNLSASRPQDRQFILSSKKLLLSDSGFYLCAGGQFNEKLFFGSGTQLSVL.

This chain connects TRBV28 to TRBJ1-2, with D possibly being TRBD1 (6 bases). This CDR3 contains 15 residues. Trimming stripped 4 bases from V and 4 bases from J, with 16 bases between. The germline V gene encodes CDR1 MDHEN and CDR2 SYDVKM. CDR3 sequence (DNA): TGTGCCAGCAGTTCGTTTTCAGGGGTTCGCTATGGCTACACCTTC. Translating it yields CASSSFSGVRYGYTF.

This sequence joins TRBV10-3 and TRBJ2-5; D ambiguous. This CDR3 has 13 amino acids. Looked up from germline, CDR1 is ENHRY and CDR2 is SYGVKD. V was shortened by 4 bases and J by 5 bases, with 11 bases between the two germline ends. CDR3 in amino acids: CAISGKALETQYF. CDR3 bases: TGTGCCATCAGTGGTAAAGCATTGGAGACCCAGTACTTC.

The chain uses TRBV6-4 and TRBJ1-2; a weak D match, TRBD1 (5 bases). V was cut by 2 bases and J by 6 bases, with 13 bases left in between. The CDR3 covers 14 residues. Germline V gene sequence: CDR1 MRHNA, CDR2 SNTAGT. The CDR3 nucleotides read TGTGCCAGCAGTGACCCCGTAGCGGGACATGGCTACACCTTC. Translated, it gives CASSDPVAGHGYTF.

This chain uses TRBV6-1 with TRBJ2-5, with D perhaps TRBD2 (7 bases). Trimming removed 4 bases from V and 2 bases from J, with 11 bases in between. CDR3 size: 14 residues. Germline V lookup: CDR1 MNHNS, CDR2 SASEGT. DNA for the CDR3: TGTGCCAGCAGTGGCGGGGGCCAGCAAGAGACCCAGTACTTC. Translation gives CASSGGGQQETQYF.

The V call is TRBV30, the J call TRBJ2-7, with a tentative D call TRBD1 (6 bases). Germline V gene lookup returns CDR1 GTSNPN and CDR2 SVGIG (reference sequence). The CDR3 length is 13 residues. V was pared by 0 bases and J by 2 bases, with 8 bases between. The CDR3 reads CAWSVKGAYEQYF. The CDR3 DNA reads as TGTGCCTGGAGTGTAAAGGGGGCCTACGAGCAGTACTTC.

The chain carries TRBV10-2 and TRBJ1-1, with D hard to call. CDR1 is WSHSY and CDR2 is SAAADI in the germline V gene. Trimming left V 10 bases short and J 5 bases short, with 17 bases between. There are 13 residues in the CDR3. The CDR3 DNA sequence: TGCGCCACCCGACGTGAGGGATATACTGAAGCTTTCTTT. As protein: CATRREGYTEAFF.

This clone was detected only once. DNA for the CDR3: TGTGCCTGGAGGGCCCCCTTGGGCTCGCCTTCCGAGCAGTACTTC. Translation gives CAWRAPLGSPSEQYF. The chain recombines TRBV30 with TRBJ2-7; no reliable D call. Germline CDR1 is GTSNPN and CDR2 is SVGIG (reference sequence). The ends were cut back, 3 bases at V and 6 bases at J, with 21 bases in the middle. The CDR3 runs 15 residues.

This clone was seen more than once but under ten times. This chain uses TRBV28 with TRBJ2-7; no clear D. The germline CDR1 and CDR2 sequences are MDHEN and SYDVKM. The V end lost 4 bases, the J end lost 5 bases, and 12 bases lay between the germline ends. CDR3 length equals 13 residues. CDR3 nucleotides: TGTGCCAGCAGTTCCGGGTCTCGCGACGAGCAGTACTTC. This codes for CASSSGSRDEQYF.

CDR3 sequence (DNA): TGTGCCAGCAGACAGGGGGGAGGCTATGGCTACACCTTC. This gives the protein CASRQGGGYGYTF. The chain has TRBV28 and TRBJ1-2, with 8 bases aligning to TRBD1. The CDR3 is 13 amino acids. V shed 6 bases and J 4 bases; nucleotides not matched to a gene: 4. CDR1 and CDR2 from the germline V gene are MDHEN and SYDVKM.

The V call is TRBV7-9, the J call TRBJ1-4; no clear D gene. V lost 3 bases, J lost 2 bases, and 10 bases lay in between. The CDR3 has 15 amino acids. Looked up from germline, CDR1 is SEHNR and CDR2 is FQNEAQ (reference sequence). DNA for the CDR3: TGTGCCAGCAGCTTCCCGTCGACGACTAATGAAAAACTGTTTTTT. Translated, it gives CASSFPSTTNEKLFF.

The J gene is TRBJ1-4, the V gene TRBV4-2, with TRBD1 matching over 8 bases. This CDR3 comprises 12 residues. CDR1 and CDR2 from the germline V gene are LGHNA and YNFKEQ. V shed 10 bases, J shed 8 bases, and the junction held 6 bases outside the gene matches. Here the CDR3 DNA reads TGTGCCACAGGACAGGGCGGCGAAAAACTGTTTTTT. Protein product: CATGQGGEKLFF.